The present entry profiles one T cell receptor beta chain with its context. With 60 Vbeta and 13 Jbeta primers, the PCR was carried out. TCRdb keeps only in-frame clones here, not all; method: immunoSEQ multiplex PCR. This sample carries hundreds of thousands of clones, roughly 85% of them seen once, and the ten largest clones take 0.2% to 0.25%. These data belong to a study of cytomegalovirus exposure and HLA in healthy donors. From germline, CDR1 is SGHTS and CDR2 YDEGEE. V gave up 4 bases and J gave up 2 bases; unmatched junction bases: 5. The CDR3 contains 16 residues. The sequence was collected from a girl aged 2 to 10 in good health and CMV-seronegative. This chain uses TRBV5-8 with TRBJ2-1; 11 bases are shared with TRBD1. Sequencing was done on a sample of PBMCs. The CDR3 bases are TGTGCCAGCAGCCCGAGGACAGGGGGCGCCTACAATGAGCAGTTCTTC. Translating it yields CASSPRTGGAYNEQFF.